A selection of T cell receptor beta chains follows, all from one sample in a study of blood T cell repertoires in COVID-19. Some clones are missing from TCRdb's copy, which holds only in-frame ones; the method was immunoSEQ multiplex PCR. The top ten hold around 17% of the sample, which has about 170,000 clones, 70% to 80% seen once. Sequenced input: PBMCs or T cells enriched from blood (not recorded which). Every receptor here comes from a woman in her seventies in a cohort exposed to, infected with or recovered from COVID-19 (not recorded which). Each CDR3 is given without its conserved first and last residue. The D gene is left open where the match is weak.

j_call	v_call	d_call	cdr3_aa
TRBJ1-1	TRBV5-1	NA	ASSFDGRYTEAF
TRBJ2-1	TRBV6-5	NA	ASQAWTASGNEQF
TRBJ2-6	TRBV9	NA	ASSVGPDSGSSGANVLT
TRBJ2-7	TRBV6-5	TRBD2	ASARGFDYEQY
TRBJ1-4	TRBV27	TRBD1	ASRDRGEKLF
TRBJ2-1	TRBV5-1	NA	ASSLGAGPAGYNEQF
TRBJ1-2	TRBV2	NA	ASGDSLLLGGYT
TRBJ2-3	TRBV6-5	TRBD2	ASSYSGSRGDTQY
TRBJ1-4	TRBV25-1	TRBD1	ASSYGQGLKLF
TRBJ2-7	TRBV11-2	TRBD1	ASSLLRDRARTYEQY
TRBJ2-5	TRBV5-5	NA	ASSLRAGSQETQY
TRBJ2-7	TRBV27	TRBD1	ASSPSPTGTGEQY
TRBJ2-1	TRBV5-3	TRBD1	ARRGQGVRYNEQF
TRBJ2-5	TRBV5-4	NA	ASSSRLGSREETQY
TRBJ1-2	TRBV19	NA	ASSIGGGNRANYGYT
TRBJ2-1	TRBV5-1	TRBD2	ASSLFGGSGRAGSYNEQF
TRBJ1-3	TRBV6-5	NA	ASSYSTAGGNTIY
TRBJ2-5	TRBV6-5	TRBD1	ASRGTGGGKETQY
TRBJ2-7	TRBV28	TRBD1	ASSSGGASLHEQY
TRBJ2-5	TRBV7-8	TRBD2	ASSPRGLAGLQETQY
TRBJ1-1	TRBV19	NA	ASSMTPYMNTEAF
TRBJ2-4	TRBV5-6	NA	ASSLSSGALNIQY
TRBJ2-1	TRBV3-1/TRBV3-2	TRBD1	ASSRGQLYNEQF
TRBJ2-2	TRBV6-5	TRBD1	ASSYVTGTPGELF
TRBJ2-7	TRBV5-1	NA	ASSLDRDFYEQY
TRBJ1-4	TRBV28	NA	ASSSQKSGGTREKLF
TRBJ2-5	TRBV5-1	TRBD2	ASSWDLAGRRQETQY
TRBJ1-3	TRBV20-1	TRBD1	SASYPDRAVTGNTIY
TRBJ2-2	TRBV4-3	TRBD1	ASSQGQTDTGELF
TRBJ1-1	TRBV5-1	NA	ASSSQGGGTEAF
TRBJ1-5	TRBV24-1	TRBD1	ATGTAYQPQH
TRBJ1-2	TRBV10-3	TRBD1	AISESGDRVDGYT
TRBJ1-1	TRBV18	NA	ASSADLNTEAF
TRBJ2-5	TRBV5-5	TRBD1	ASSRGQTRETQY
TRBJ2-3	TRBV19	NA	ASSIGGVDTQY
TRBJ2-7	TRBV5-1	TRBD1	ASSLAPGQGWEQY
TRBJ2-7	TRBV6-5	TRBD1	ASSYRDRLGYEQY